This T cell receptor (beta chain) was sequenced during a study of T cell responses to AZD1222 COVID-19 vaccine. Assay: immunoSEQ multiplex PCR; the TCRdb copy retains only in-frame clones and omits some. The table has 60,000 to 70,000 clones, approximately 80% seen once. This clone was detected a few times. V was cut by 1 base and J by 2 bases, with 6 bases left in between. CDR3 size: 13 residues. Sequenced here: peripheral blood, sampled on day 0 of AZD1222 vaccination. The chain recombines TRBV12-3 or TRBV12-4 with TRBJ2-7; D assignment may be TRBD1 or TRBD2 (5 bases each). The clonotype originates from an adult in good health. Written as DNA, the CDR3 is TGTGCCAGCAGTTTAGGGGGACCCTACGAGCAGTACTTC. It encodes CASSLGGPYEQYF.